This entry lists 7 T cell receptor beta chains sequenced from one sample in a study of cytomegalovirus exposure and HLA in healthy donors. Some clones are missing from TCRdb's copy, which holds only in-frame ones; the method was immunoSEQ multiplex PCR. The table shows 190,000 or so clones, with more than 65% occurring only once. Specimen: PBMCs. These receptor sequences come from a woman younger than 30 in good health and CMV-seropositive.

The J gene is TRBJ2-5, the V gene TRBV29-1; D possibly corresponds to TRBD2 (6 bases). V gave up 4 bases and J gave up 5 bases, with 11 bases separating them. Germline CDR1 is SQVTM and CDR2 is ANQGSEA. This CDR3 has 12 amino acids. In DNA form, the CDR3 reads TGCAGCGTTGGACTAGTCGAGGAGACCCAGTACTTC. Protein sequence: CSVGLVEETQYF.

The chain joins TRBV4-2 to TRBJ1-2; D is perhaps TRBD1 (5 bases). The V gene's germline CDR1 is LGHNA and CDR2 YNFKEQ. V lost 0 bases and J lost 3, with 5 bases in between. The CDR3 length is 13 residues. CDR3: CASSQETDYGYTF. CDR3 DNA sequence: TGTGCCAGCAGCCAAGAGACAGACTATGGCTACACCTTC.

This clone occurred a few times. The chain joins TRBV6-4 to TRBJ2-1; 12 nucleotides agree with TRBD2. Trimming took 3 bases from V and 8 from J; bases not matched to a gene: 5. CDR3 length: 15 residues. Germline CDR1 reads MRHNA; CDR2 reads SNTAGT. CDR3 region: CASSDLAGGAHEQFF. For the CDR3, the DNA is TGTGCCAGCAGTGATCTAGCGGGGGGGGCACATGAGCAGTTCTTC.

The sample holds one count of this clone. The chain is built from TRBV7-9 and TRBJ2-5; 8 bases align to TRBD2. In germline, CDR1 is SEHNR, CDR2 FQNEAQ (reference sequence). The V and J ends lost 1 base and 1 base, in that order; junction bases with no gene match: 5. The CDR3 is made up of 16 amino acids. CDR3 nucleotides: TGTGCCAGCAGCTTAGAGGGCGGGGGGCCCCAAGAGACCCAGTACTTC. Its translation: CASSLEGGGPQETQYF.

Concerning this clone itself: Other DNA sequences in this specimen translate into the identical CDR3. The CDR3 reads CASSLGQGNQPQHF. In DNA form, the CDR3 reads TGTGCCAGCAGTTTGGGACAGGGAAATCAGCCCCAGCATTTT. The chain employs TRBV27 and TRBJ1-5, with 9 bases that match TRBD1. The CDR3 is 14 residues long. Germline V gene data show CDR1 as MNHEY and CDR2 as SMNVEV (reference sequence). After removal of 3 bases from V and 4 bases from J, the junction contained 1 base not matched to a gene.

The chain employs TRBV7-9 and TRBJ2-2; D possibly corresponds to TRBD2 (5 bases). The germline CDR1 and CDR2 sequences are SEHNR and FQNEAQ (reference sequence). With 7 bases removed from V and 7 bases from J, the gap between germline ends came to 7 bases. The CDR3 runs 11 residues. In nucleotides, the CDR3 is TGTGCCAGCACCGCGGGCGGGGAGCTGTTTTTT. This translates into CASTAGGELFF.

The J gene is TRBJ2-2, the V gene TRBV25-1, with TRBD2 identical over 7 bases. J lost 0 bases, V lost 4 bases, and 8 bases had no gene match. CDR3 size: 17 residues. Germline V CDR1 and CDR2: MGHDK, SYGVNS. The CDR3 DNA sequence: TGTGCCAGCAGTGGCTGGGGGGGGGTTGCGAACACCGGGGAGCTGTTTTTT. This codes for CASSGWGGVANTGELFF.